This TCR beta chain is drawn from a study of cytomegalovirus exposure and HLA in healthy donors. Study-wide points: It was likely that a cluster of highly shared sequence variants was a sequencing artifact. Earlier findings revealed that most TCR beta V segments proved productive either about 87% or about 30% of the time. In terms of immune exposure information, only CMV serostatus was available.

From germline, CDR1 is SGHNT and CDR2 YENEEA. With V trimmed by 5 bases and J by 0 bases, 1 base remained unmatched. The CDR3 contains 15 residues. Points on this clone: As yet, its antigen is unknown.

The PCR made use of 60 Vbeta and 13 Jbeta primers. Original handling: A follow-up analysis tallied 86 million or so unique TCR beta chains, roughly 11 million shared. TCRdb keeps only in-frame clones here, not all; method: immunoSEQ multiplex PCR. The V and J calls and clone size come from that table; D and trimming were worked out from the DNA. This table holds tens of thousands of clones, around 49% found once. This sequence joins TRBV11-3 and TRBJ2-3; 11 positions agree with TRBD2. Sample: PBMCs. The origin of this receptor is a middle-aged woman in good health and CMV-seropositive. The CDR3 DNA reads TGTGCCAGCAGCACTAGCGGGGGTAGCACAGATACGCAGTATTTT. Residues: CASSTSGGSTDTQYF.